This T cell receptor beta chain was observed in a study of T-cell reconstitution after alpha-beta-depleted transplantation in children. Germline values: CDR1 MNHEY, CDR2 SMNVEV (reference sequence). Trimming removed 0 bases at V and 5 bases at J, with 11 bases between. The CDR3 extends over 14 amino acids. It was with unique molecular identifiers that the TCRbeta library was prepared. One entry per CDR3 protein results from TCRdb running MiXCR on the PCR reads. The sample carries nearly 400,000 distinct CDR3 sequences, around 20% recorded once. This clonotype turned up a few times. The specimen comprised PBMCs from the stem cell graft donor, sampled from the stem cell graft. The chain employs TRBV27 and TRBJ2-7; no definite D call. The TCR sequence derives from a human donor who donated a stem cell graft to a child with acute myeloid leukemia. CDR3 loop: CASSLSSKINEQYF. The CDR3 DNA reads TGTGCCAGCAGTTTATCGTCTAAGATCAACGAGCAGTACTTC.